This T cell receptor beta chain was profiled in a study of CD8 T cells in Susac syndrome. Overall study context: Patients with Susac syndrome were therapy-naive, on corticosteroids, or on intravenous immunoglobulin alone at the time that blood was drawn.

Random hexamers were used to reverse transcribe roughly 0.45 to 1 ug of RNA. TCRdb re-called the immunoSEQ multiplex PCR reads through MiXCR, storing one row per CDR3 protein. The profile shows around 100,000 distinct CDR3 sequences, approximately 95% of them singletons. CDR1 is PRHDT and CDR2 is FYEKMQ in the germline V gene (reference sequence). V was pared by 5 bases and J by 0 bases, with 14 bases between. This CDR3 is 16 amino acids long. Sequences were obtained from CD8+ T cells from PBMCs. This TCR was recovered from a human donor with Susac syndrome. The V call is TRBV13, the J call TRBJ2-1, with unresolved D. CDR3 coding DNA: TGTGCCAGCAGCCCGCCCGGGCGAAGCTCCTACAATGAGCAGTTCTTC. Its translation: CASSPPGRSSYNEQFF.